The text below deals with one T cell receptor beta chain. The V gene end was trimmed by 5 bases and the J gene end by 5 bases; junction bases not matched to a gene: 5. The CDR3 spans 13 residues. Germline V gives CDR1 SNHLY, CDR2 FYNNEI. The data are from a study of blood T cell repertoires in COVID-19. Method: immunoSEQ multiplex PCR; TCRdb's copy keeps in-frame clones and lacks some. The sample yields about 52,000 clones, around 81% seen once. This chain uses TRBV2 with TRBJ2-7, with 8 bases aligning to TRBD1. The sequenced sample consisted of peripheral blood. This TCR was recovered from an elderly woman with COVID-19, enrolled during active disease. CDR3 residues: CASSSDRGHEQYF. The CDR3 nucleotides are TGTGCCAGCAGTAGTGACAGGGGCCACGAGCAGTACTTC.